This TCR beta chain was sequenced for a study of early T cells in non-severe SARS-CoV-2 infection (dated by TCRdb to the early 2020s). Regarding the research as a whole: TCR sequencing used bulk RNA from unsorted whole blood, so alpha and beta chains could not be paired. Results and caveats for the whole study, not just this receptor: VDJdb matching was skewed toward anti-spike CD8 responses, so virus-specific expansions were likely underestimated and private and CD4 specificities were missed.

The study was a case-control design nested within a healthcare worker cohort in London, UK, with weekly nasopharyngeal swab PCR tests and blood sampling. Healthcare workers were enrolled in the week of the UK lockdown, from 23 to 31 March 2020, and were followed every week for up to roughly 15 weeks. In this sample, this clonotype turned up a few times. What antigen it recognizes has not been identified. No much larger clone exists at a distance of one base, and base qualities are not known. Library generation was performed with 5' RACE. Sequencer: NextSeq 500. To correct for sequencing error and PCR bias, the TCR library protocol tagged individual cDNA molecules with unique molecular identifiers. Sequencing covered both TCR alpha and beta chains, and within each sample the abundances of alpha and beta sequences were tightly co-correlated. In the source study's methods: Decombinator V4 was used to annotate the V gene, J gene and CDR3 of the TCR sequences. TCRs were defined as expanded if a significant change between any two time points was detected under a Poisson model with p below 0.0001. TCR abundances were normalised to the total number of TCRs sequenced per sample and expressed as counts per million. MAIT TCRs were defined by TRAV1-2 paired with TRAJ12, TRAJ20 or TRAJ33, and iNKT TCRs by TRAV10 paired with TRAJ18. A search of VDJdb, accessed on 1 November 2021, was run for TCRs annotated to CMV, EBV and SARS-CoV-2, with TCRs annotated for multiple antigens excluded. Using fastp trimming at Q25 and MiXCR clonotype assembly, TCRdb reanalyzed the public sequencing data and kept in-frame beta chains. Each CDR3 protein appears once, grouped with its most common genes and DNA. TCRdb's processing, not the study's, gives the V and J calls here. The sample table lists approximately 69,000 distinct CDR3 sequences, more than 10% of them with a count of one. The top ten clonotypes cover about 3.9% of the sample.

From the cysteine up to the phenylalanine, the CDR3 has a length of 11 residues. Only CDR3 DNA remains: 33 bases, in frame from the first base. The germline ends are 8 bases apart after V is trimmed by 5 bases and J by 6 bases. Looking up the germline V gene (reference sequence) yields CDR1 SEHNR and CDR2 FQNEAQ. Recombination connected TRBV7-9 to TRBJ2-7, with no D gene named confidently. This receptor was identified in an adult who was a healthcare worker with PCR-confirmed SARS-CoV-2 infection or an uninfected control (not recorded which). Sequencing was performed on whole blood. The CDR3 region has the sequence CASSPASEQYF. The sequenced DNA is TGTGCCAGCAGCCCCGCGTCCGAGCAGTACTTC.